A single sample gave rise to the 3 T cell receptor beta chains below, sequenced in a study of T-cell reconstitution after alpha-beta-depleted transplantation in children. During its preparation, the TCRbeta library received unique molecular identifiers. TCRdb re-derived calls from the PCR reads in MiXCR, one entry per CDR3 protein. The sample lists some 590,000 distinct CDR3 sequences, approximately 10% occurring once. The sample was PBMCs from the stem cell graft donor, taken from the stem cell graft. The receptors come from a human donor who donated a stem cell graft to a child with acute myeloid leukemia.

This rearrangement joins TRBV4-3 to TRBJ2-1; 8 nucleotides line up with TRBD2. CDR1 is LGHNA and CDR2 is YSLEER in the germline V gene. V lost 0 bases, J lost 8 bases, and 3 bases stayed unmatched. The CDR3 sequence is 14 residues long. The CDR3 sequence is CASSQEAGVDEQFF. DNA of the CDR3: TGCGCCAGCAGCCAAGAAGCGGGAGTCGATGAGCAGTTCTTC.

V and J are TRBV6-2 or TRBV6-3 and TRBJ2-5; 9 bases fit TRBD1. The CDR3 runs 15 residues. CDR1 MNHEY and CDR2 SVGEGT come from the germline V gene. V shed 8 bases, J shed 5 bases, and the junction held 12 bases outside the gene matches. As DNA, the CDR3 is TGTGCCAGCCGATTGACAGCCGGACAGGGGGAGACCCAGTACTTC. It specifies CASRLTAGQGETQYF.

This clonotype was found many times. This chain connects TRBV20-1 to TRBJ2-7, with 7 bases fitting TRBD1. J lost 4 bases, V lost 4 bases, and 10 bases had no gene match. This CDR3 has 14 residues. CDR1 is DFQATT and CDR2 is SNEGSKA in the germline V gene (reference sequence). The CDR3 loop is CSAKMTGPGYEQYF. In nucleotides, the CDR3 is TGCAGTGCTAAAATGACAGGGCCAGGGTACGAGCAGTACTTC.